Each of the 13 T cell receptor beta chains below was sequenced from the same sample in a study of STAT5B mutations in CD4+ large granular lymphocyte leukemia (dated by TCRdb to the early 2020s). Library prep was done by the immunoSEQ multiplex PCR assay. TCRdb provides this immuneACCESS table in a form limited to in-frame rearrangements. Some clones are lacking; in checked studies, under half of them reflect an unresolved V gene, and why the rest are absent is not known. In all, the sample holds about 48,000 clones, and under 80% of those were seen once. Of the sample, more than 1.5% is held by the ten largest clones. Sequencing was done on a sample of CD4+ T cells from blood buffy coats. All receptors derive from a human donor in good health.

The chain combines TRBV7-9 with TRBJ2-3, with 9 bases identical to TRBD2. V was pared by 5 bases and J by 0 bases, with 6 bases of the junction left unmatched. Germline values: CDR1 SEHNR, CDR2 FQNEAQ (reference sequence). The CDR3 length is 16 residues. CDR3: CASSQPGLASTDTQYF. The CDR3 bases are TGTGCCAGCAGCCAACCGGGACTAGCAAGCACAGATACGCAGTATTTT. Full variable domain (missing parts from reference TRBV7-9 and TRBJ2-3): DTGVSQNPRHKITKRGQNVTFRCDPISEHNRLYWYRQTLGQGPEFLTYFQNEAQLEKSRLLSDRFSAERPKGSFSTLEIQRTEQGDSAMYLCASSQPGLASTDTQYFGPGTRLTVL.

The table lists this clone with a few counts. The chain uses TRBV2 and TRBJ1-6; 7 bases are a match to TRBD1. CDR1 SNHLY and CDR2 FYNNEI come from the germline V gene. The V gene end was trimmed by 5 bases and the J gene end by 9 bases; junction bases not matched to a gene: 1. CDR3 length equals 12 residues. The CDR3 DNA sequence: TGTGCCAGCAGTACAGGGGTTTCACCCCTCCACTTT. This codes for CASSTGVSPLHF.

This chain links TRBV19 with TRBJ2-5; 10 nucleotides align to TRBD1. The CDR3 sequence is 17 residues long. V lost 5 bases, J lost 5 bases, and 14 bases stayed unmatched. Germline CDR1 LNHDA, CDR2 SQIVND (reference sequence). CDR3 sequence (DNA): TGTGCCAGTAGTCCCGGGACAGGGGTGCCGTTCGGGGAGACCCAGTACTTC. This translates into CASSPGTGVPFGETQYF.

This clone has just a few counts. This chain uses TRBV7-9 with TRBJ1-2; TRBD1 might be the D (5 bases). The CDR3 is made up of 14 amino acids. V was clipped by 2 bases and J by 7 bases, with 14 bases between them. Germline V gene data show CDR1 as SEHNR and CDR2 as FQNEAQ (reference sequence). CDR3 residues: CASSLSSPGIGYTF. In nucleotides, the CDR3 is TGTGCCAGCAGCTTAAGCAGTCCAGGGATTGGCTACACCTTC. The whole variable domain, filled in from reference TRBV7-9 and TRBJ1-2, reads DTGVSQNPRHKITKRGQNVTFRCDPISEHNRLYWYRQTLGQGPEFLTYFQNEAQLEKSRLLSDRFSAERPKGSFSTLEIQRTEQGDSAMYLCASSLSSPGIGYTFGSGTRLTVV.

This chain joins TRBV5-6 and TRBJ2-1; maybe TRBD2 (7 bases). CDR3 length: 15 residues. V was clipped by 4 bases and J by 2 bases, with 13 bases between them. CDR1 is SGHDT, CDR2 YYEEEE, per germline. Here the CDR3 DNA reads TGTGCCAGCAGCCCTGGGGGGGCTCCCTACAATGAGCAGTTCTTC. Its translation: CASSPGGAPYNEQFF.

This sequence joins TRBV28 and TRBJ2-5, with D perhaps TRBD2 (6 bases). Trimming removed 8 bases from V and 1 base from J, with 11 bases in between. Per germline, CDR1 MDHEN and CDR2 SYDVKM. The CDR3 length is 13 residues. The CDR3 DNA sequence: TGTGCCAGCGGTCGGGGGATCCAAGAGACCCAGTACTTC. This gives the protein CASGRGIQETQYF.

CDR3 sequence reads: CASSLAADNYGYTF. The DNA for the CDR3 is TGTGCCAGCAGCTTAGCGGCAGACAACTATGGCTACACCTTC. The chain has TRBV7-9 and TRBJ1-2; D gene ambiguous. Trimming took 0 bases from V and 2 from J, leaving 7 bases between them. This CDR3 has 14 residues. Germline V gene lookup returns CDR1 SEHNR and CDR2 FQNEAQ (reference sequence). Full variable domain (remainder filled in from reference TRBV7-9 and TRBJ1-2): DTGVSQNPRHKITKRGQNVTFRCDPISEHNRLYWYRQTLGQGPEFLTYFQNEAQLEKSRLLSDRFSAERPKGSFSTLEIQRTEQGDSAMYLCASSLAADNYGYTFGSGTRLTVV.

The chain recombines TRBV6-5 with TRBJ2-5; TRBD1 is a possible D gene (6 bases). V lost 0 bases to trimming and J lost 1 base, with 12 bases between them. The CDR3 is made up of 16 amino acids. The germline gives CDR1 MNHEY, CDR2 SVGAGI. The DNA for the CDR3 is TGTGCCAGCAGTTACTCGGGACAAGGACCCCAAGAGACCCAGTACTTC. Translation: CASSYSGQGPQETQYF.

J is TRBJ2-7 and V is TRBV2; D possibly corresponds to TRBD2 (6 bases). Between the trimmed V and J ends, which lost 10 bases and 6 bases, there was a span of 19 bases. CDR1 is SNHLY and CDR2 is FYNNEI in the germline V gene. The CDR3 contains 13 residues. The CDR3 bases are TGTGCCACCTCGGTCTGGGAGGCGGGCGAGCAGTACGTC. This gives the protein CATSVWEAGEQYV.

The rearrangement links TRBV19 to TRBJ2-2, with D tentatively TRBD2 (6 bases). V was clipped by 4 bases and J by 7 bases, with 19 bases between them. The CDR3 has 16 amino acids. CDR1 is LNHDA and CDR2 is SQIVND in the germline V gene (reference sequence). CDR3 region: CASSKQDYPYIGELFF. The CDR3 nucleotides are TGTGCCAGTAGTAAACAGGACTACCCTTATATCGGGGAGCTGTTTTTT.

V gene TRBV6-6 combines with J gene TRBJ2-6; D gene uncertain. The CDR3 has 14 residues. Germline-derived CDR1 and CDR2 are MNHNY and SVGAGI (reference sequence). With 5 bases removed from V and 0 bases from J, the gap between germline ends came to 5 bases. The CDR3 DNA is TGTGCCAGCAGTCACAGCTCTGGGGCCAACGTCCTGACTTTC. The encoded protein is CASSHSSGANVLTF.

The J gene is TRBJ1-2, the V gene TRBV29-1; 7 positions agree with TRBD1. CDR1 is SQVTM and CDR2 is ANQGSEA in the germline V gene. The CDR3 loop spans 12 amino acids. After removal of 6 bases from V and 4 bases from J, the junction contained 5 bases not matched to a gene. The CDR3 sequence: CSVDRDAYGYTF. CDR3 DNA sequence: TGCAGCGTAGACAGGGATGCCTATGGCTACACCTTC.

This clone occurred once. The gene calls are TRBV7-2 and TRBJ2-7, with a possible D match to TRBD1 (6 bases). The CDR3 extends over 15 amino acids. Germline V gene lookup returns CDR1 SGHTA and CDR2 FQGNSA. V was clipped by 2 bases and J by 3 bases, with 14 bases between them. CDR3 protein: CASSLQTGPIYEQYF. CDR3 nucleotide sequence: TGTGCCAGCAGCTTACAGACAGGCCCTATCTACGAGCAGTACTTC.